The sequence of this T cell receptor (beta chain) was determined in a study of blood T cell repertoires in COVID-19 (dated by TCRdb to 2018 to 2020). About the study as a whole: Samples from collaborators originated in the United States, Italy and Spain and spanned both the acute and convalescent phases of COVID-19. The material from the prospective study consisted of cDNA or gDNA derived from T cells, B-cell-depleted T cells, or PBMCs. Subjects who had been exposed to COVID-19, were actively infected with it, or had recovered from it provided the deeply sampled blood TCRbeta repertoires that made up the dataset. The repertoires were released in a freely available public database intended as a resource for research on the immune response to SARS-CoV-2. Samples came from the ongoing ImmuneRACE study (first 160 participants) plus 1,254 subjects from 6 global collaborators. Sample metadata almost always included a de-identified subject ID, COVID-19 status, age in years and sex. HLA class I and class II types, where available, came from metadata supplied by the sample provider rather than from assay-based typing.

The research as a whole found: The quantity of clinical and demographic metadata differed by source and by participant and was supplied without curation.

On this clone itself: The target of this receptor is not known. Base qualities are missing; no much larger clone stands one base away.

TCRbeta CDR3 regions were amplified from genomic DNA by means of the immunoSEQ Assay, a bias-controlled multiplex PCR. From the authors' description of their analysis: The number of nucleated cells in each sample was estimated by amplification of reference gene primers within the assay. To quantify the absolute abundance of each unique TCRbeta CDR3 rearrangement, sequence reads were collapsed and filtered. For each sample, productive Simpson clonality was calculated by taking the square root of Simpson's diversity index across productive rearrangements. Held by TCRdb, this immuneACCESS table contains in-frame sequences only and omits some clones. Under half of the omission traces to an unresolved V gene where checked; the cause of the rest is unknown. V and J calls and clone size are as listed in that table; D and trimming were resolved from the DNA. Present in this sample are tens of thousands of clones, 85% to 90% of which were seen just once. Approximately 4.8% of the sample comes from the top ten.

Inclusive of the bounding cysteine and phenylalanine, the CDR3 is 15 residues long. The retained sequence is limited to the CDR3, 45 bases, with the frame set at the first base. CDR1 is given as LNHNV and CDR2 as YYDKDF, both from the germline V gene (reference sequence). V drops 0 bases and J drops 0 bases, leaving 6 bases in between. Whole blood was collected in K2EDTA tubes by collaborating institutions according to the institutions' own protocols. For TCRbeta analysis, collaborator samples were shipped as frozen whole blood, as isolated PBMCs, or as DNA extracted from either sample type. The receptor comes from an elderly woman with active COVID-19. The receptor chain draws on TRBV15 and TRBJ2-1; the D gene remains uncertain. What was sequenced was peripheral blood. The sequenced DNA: TGTGCCACCAGCAGAGAGTGGAGCTCCTACAATGAGCAGTTCTTC. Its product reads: CATSREWSSYNEQFF.